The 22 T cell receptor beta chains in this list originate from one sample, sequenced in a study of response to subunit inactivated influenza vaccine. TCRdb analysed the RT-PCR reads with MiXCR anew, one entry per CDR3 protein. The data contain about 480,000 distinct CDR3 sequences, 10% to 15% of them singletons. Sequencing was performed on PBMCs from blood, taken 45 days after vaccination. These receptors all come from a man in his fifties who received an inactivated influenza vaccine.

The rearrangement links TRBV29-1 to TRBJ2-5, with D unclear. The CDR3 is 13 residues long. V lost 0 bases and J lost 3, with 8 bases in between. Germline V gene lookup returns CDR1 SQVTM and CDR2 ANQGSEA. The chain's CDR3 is CSVEDLSEETQYF. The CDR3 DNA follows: TGCAGCGTTGAAGATCTTTCGGAAGAGACCCAGTACTTC. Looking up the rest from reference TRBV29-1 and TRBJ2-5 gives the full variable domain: SAVISQKPSRDICQRGTSLTIQCQVDSQVTMMFWYRQQPGQSLTLIATANQGSEATYESGFVIDKFPISRPNLTFSTLTVSNMSPEDSSIYLCSVEDLSEETQYFGPGTRLLVL.

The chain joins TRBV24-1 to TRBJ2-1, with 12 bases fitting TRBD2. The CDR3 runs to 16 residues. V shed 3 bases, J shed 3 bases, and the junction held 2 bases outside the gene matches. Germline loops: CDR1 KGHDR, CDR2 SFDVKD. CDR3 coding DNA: TGTGCCACCAGTGATACTAGCGGGAGGAACTACAATGAGCAGTTCTTC. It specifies CATSDTSGRNYNEQFF.

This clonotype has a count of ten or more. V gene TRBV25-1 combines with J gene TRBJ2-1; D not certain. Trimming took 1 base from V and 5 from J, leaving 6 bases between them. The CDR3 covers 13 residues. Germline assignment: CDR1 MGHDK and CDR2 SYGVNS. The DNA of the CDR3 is TGTGCCAGCAGTGAATCTAATAACAATGAGCAGTTCTTC. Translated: CASSESNNNEQFF.

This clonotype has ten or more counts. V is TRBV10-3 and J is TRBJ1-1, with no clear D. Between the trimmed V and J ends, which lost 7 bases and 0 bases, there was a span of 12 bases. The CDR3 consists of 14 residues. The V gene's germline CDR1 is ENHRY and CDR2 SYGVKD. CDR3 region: CAITENMLNTEAFF. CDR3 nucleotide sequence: TGTGCCATCACCGAGAATATGTTGAACACTGAAGCTTTCTTT.

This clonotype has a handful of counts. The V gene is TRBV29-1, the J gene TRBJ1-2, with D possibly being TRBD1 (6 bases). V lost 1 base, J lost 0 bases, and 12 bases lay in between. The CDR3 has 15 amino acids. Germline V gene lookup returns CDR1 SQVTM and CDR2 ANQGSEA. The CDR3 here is CSVEGGPAANYGYTF. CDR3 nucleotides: TGCAGCGTTGAAGGGGGGCCCGCAGCTAACTATGGCTACACCTTC.

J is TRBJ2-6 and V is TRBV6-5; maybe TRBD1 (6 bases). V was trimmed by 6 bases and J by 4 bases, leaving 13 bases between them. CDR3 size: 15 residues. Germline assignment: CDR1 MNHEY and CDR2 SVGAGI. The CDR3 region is CASRYGTLGANVLTF. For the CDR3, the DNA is TGTGCCAGCAGGTACGGGACACTGGGGGCCAACGTCCTGACTTTC.

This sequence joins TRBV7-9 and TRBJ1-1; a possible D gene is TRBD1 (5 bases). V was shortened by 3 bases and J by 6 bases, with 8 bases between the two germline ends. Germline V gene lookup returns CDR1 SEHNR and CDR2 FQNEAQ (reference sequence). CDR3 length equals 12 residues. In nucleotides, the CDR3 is TGTGCCAGCAGCTTTTGGGGGGCTGAAGCTTTCTTT. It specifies CASSFWGAEAFF. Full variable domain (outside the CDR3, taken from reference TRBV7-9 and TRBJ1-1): DTGVSQNPRHKITKRGQNVTFRCDPISEHNRLYWYRQTLGQGPEFLTYFQNEAQLEKSRLLSDRFSAERPKGSFSTLEIQRTEQGDSAMYLCASSFWGAEAFFGQGTRLTVV.

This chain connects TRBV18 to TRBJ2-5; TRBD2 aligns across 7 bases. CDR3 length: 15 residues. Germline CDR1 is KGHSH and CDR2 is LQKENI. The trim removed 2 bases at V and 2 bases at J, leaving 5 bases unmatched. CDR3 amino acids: CASSPGLAEQETQYF. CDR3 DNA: TGTGCCAGCTCACCAGGGCTAGCGGAACAAGAGACCCAGTACTTC. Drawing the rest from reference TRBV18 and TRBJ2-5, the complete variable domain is NAGVMQNPRHLVRRRGQEARLRCSPMKGHSHVYWYRQLPEEGLKFMVYLQKENIIDESGMPKERFSAEFPKEGPSILRIQQVVRGDSAAYFCASSPGLAEQETQYFGPGTRLLVL.

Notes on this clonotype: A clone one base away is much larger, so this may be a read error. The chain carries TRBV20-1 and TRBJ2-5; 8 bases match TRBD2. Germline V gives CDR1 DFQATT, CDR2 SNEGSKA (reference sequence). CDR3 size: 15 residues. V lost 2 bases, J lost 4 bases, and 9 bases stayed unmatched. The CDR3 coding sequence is TGCAGTGCTAGAATGGTAGCGGGAAGTGGAGAGACCCAGTACTTC. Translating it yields CSARMVAGSGETQYF.

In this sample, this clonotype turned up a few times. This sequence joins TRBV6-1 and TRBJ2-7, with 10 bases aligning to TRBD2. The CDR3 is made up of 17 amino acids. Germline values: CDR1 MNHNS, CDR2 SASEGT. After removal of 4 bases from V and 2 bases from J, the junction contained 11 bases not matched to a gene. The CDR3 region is CASSGPLAGGRTYEQYF. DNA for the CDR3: TGTGCCAGCAGTGGGCCCTTAGCGGGGGGCCGGACCTACGAGCAGTACTTC.

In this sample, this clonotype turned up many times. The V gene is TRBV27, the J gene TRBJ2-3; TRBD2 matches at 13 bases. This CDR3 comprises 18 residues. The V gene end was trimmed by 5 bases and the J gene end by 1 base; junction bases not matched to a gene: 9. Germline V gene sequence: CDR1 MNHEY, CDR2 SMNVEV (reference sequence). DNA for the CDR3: TGTGCCAGCAGTCCCGGACTAGCGGGGGCCACCCGCACAGATACGCAGTATTTT. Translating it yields CASSPGLAGATRTDTQYF.

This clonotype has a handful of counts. As DNA, the CDR3 is TGTGCCAGCAGCATTCCGGGACTAGCGGGGGGTGAGCAGTTCTTC. Protein product: CASSIPGLAGGEQFF. The chain recombines TRBV7-3 with TRBJ2-1; 15 bases agree with TRBD2. V trimming: 5 bases; J trimming: 9 bases; junction bases outside the gene matches: 5. Germline V gene data show CDR1 as SGHTA and CDR2 as FQGTGA. This CDR3 has 15 residues. The entire variable domain, with the rest obtained from reference TRBV7-3 and TRBJ2-1, is as follows: GAGVSQTPSNKVTEKGKYVELRCDPISGHTALYWYRQSLGQGPEFLIYFQGTGAADDSGLPNDRFFAVRPEGSVSTLKIQRTERGDSAVYLCASSIPGLAGGEQFFGPGTRLTVL.

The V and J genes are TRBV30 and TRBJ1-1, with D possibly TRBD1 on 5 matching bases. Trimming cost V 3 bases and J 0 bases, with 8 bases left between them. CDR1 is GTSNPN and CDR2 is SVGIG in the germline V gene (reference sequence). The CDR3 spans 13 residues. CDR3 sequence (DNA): TGTGCCTGGAGGGGGGGAATGAACACTGAAGCTTTCTTT. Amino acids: CAWRGGMNTEAFF. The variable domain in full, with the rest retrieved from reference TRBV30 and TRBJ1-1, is SQTIHQWPATLVQPVGSPLSLECTVEGTSNPNLYWYRQAAGRGLQLLFYSVGIGQISSEVPQNLSASRPQDRQFILSSKKLLLSDSGFYLCAWRGGMNTEAFFGQGTRLTVV.

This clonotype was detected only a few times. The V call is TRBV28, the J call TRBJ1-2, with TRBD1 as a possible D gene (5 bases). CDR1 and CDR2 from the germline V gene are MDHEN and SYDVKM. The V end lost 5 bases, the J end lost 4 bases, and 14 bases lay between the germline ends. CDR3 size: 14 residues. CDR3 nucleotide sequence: TGTGCCAGCAGTCAGCCGGGACTCAGCTATGGCTACACCTTC. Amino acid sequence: CASSQPGLSYGYTF.

The CDR3 spells CASSPGSRVRNQPQHF. The CDR3 bases are TGTGCCAGCTCACCAGGCTCCAGGGTTCGCAATCAGCCCCAGCATTTT. The genes are TRBV18 and TRBJ1-5, with D possibly being TRBD1 (5 bases). The CDR3 runs 16 residues. With 2 bases removed from V and 2 bases from J, the gap between germline ends came to 13 bases. Germline CDR1 reads KGHSH; CDR2 reads LQKENI. Full variable domain (remainder filled in from reference TRBV18 and TRBJ1-5): NAGVMQNPRHLVRRRGQEARLRCSPMKGHSHVYWYRQLPEEGLKFMVYLQKENIIDESGMPKERFSAEFPKEGPSILRIQQVVRGDSAAYFCASSPGSRVRNQPQHFGDGTRLSIL.

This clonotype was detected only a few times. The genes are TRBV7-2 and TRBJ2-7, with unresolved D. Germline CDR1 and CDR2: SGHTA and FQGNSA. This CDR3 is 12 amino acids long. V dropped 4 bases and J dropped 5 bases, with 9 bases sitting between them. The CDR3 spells CASSSGPNEQYF. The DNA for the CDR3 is TGTGCCAGCAGCTCCGGACCCAACGAGCAGTACTTC.

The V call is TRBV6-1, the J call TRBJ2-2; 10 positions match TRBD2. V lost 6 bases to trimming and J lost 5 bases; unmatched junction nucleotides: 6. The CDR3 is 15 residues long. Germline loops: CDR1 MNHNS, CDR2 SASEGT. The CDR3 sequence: CASRAGGPWTGELFF. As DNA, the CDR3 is TGTGCCAGCAGAGCGGGAGGGCCATGGACCGGGGAGCTGTTTTTT.

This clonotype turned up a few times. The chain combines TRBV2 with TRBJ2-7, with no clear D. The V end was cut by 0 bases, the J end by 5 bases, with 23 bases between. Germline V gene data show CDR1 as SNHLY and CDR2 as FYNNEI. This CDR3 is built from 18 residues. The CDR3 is CASSEAAMWLSGTDEQYF. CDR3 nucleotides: TGTGCCAGCAGTGAAGCGGCAATGTGGCTGTCGGGCACTGACGAGCAGTACTTC.

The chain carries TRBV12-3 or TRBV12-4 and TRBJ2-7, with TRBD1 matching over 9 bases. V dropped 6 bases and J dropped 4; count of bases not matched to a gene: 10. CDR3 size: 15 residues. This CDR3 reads CASSRGQGPNYEQYF. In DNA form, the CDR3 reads TGTGCCAGCAGCCGAGGACAGGGGCCAAATTACGAGCAGTACTTC.

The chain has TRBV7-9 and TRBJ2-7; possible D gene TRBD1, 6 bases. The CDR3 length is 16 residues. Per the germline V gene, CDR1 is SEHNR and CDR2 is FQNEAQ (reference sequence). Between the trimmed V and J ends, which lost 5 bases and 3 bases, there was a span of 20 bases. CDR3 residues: CASSTVESDRYYEQYF. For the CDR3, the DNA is TGTGCCAGCAGCACAGTCGAGAGCGACAGGTACTACGAGCAGTACTTC.

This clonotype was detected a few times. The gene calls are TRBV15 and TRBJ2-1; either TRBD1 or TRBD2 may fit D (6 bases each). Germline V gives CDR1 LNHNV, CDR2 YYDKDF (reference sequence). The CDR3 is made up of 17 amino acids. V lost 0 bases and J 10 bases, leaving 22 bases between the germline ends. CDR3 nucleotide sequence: TGTGCCACCAGCAGAGATTCGCAGAGCTTGGGGGGCCACGAGCAGTTCTTC. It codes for CATSRDSQSLGGHEQFF.

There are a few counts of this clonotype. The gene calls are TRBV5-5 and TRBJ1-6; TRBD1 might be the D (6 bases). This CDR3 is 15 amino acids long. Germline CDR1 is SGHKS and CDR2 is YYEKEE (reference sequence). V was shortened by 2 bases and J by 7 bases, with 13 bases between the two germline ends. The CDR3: CASSFLSGVNSPLHF. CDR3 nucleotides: TGTGCCAGCAGCTTTCTATCAGGGGTCAATTCACCCCTCCACTTT.